A selection of T cell receptor beta chains follows, all from one sample in a study of OX40 agonist ivuxolimab in advanced cancers. Libraries were prepared by immunoSEQ multiplex PCR; TCRdb keeps only in-frame clonotypes and omits some of them. The sample holds 52,000 or so clones, about four fifths seen once. The sample in question was CD4+ or CD8+ T cells sorted from blood, obtained in a trial of the OX40 agonist ivuxolimab. The receptors shown here come from an adult with an advanced solid tumor such as melanoma, head and neck, liver or kidney cancer. CDR3s include the opening cysteine and the closing phenylalanine or tryptophan. The D gene is left open where the match is weak. Clone size is given for some rows only: seen once, a few or many times, or a class if the clone is expanded.

CDR3: CASSQDSRGTEAFF; DNA: TGCGCCAGCAGCCAAGATTCCAGGGGCACTGAAGCTTTCTTT; V: TRBV4-1; size: .; D: .; J: TRBJ1-1
CDR3: CASSPARYEQYF; DNA: TGTGCCAGCTCACCGGCCCGTTACGAGCAGTACTTC; V: TRBV18; size: .; D: .; J: TRBJ2-7
CDR3: CASSYRQQINQPQHF; DNA: TGTGCCAGCAGCTATAGGCAACAGATCAATCAGCCCCAGCATTTT; V: TRBV11-3; size: .; D: .; J: TRBJ1-5
CDR3: CAISEATSGSFNEQFF; DNA: TGTGCCATCAGTGAGGCGACTAGCGGGAGTTTTAATGAGCAGTTCTTC; V: TRBV10-3; size: .; D: TRBD2; J: TRBJ2-1
CDR3: CASSDRRQGDSPLHF; DNA: TGTGCCAGCAGTGATAGGAGGCAGGGGGATTCACCCCTCCACTTT; V: TRBV2; size: .; D: TRBD1; J: TRBJ1-6
CDR3: CASSYGLPIVTDTQYF; DNA: TGTGCCAGCAGTTACGGACTTCCGATCGTCACAGATACGCAGTATTTT; V: TRBV6-6; size: once; D: .; J: TRBJ2-3
CDR3: CASRMGQPTTDTQYF; DNA: TGTGCCAGCAGAATGGGACAGCCTACCACAGATACGCAGTATTTT; V: TRBV6-1; size: .; D: TRBD1; J: TRBJ2-3
CDR3: CASSHSTGGRNTEAFF; DNA: TGCGCCAGCAGCCATTCCACGGGGGGGCGCAACACTGAAGCTTTCTTT; V: TRBV4-1; size: once; D: .; J: TRBJ1-1
CDR3: CASSSLGAKNSPLHF; DNA: TGTGCCAGCAGCTCACTAGGAGCGAAGAATTCACCCCTCCACTTT; V: TRBV7-6; size: .; D: .; J: TRBJ1-6
CDR3: CASSSPSGADKLYEQYF; DNA: TGTGCCAGCAGCTCTCCAAGCGGGGCCGATAAACTCTACGAGCAGTACTTC; V: TRBV7-3; size: .; D: TRBD2; J: TRBJ2-7
CDR3: CASSEPVGSASYEQYF; DNA: TGTGCCAGCAGTGAACCGGTGGGAAGTGCCTCCTACGAGCAGTACTTC; V: TRBV25-1; size: once; D: .; J: TRBJ2-7
CDR3: CASRIGGSEQYF; DNA: TGTGCCAGTAGGATAGGGGGCAGCGAGCAGTACTTC; V: TRBV19; size: .; D: TRBD1; J: TRBJ2-7
CDR3: CASSQTPGTGYGYTF; DNA: TGCGCCAGCAGCCAAACACCCGGGACGGGATATGGCTACACCTTC; V: TRBV5-1; size: .; D: .; J: TRBJ1-2
CDR3: CASSPRQRRLTPNQPQHF; DNA: TGTGCCAGCAGTCCACGCCAGAGACGCCTGACCCCTAATCAGCCCCAGCATTTT; V: TRBV28; size: .; D: .; J: TRBJ1-5
CDR3: CASSGQGRNGYTF; DNA: TGTGCCAGCTCAGGACAGGGTCGGAACGGCTACACCTTC; V: TRBV18; size: .; D: TRBD1; J: TRBJ1-2
CDR3: CASTQWGVSQPQHF; DNA: TGTGCCAGCACCCAGTGGGGGGTCAGTCAGCCCCAGCATTTT; V: TRBV21-1; size: .; D: .; J: TRBJ1-5
CDR3: CASSLQGAQGEQFF; DNA: TGTGCCAGCAGCCTACAGGGGGCTCAGGGTGAGCAGTTCTTC; V: TRBV6-5; size: few; D: TRBD1; J: TRBJ2-1